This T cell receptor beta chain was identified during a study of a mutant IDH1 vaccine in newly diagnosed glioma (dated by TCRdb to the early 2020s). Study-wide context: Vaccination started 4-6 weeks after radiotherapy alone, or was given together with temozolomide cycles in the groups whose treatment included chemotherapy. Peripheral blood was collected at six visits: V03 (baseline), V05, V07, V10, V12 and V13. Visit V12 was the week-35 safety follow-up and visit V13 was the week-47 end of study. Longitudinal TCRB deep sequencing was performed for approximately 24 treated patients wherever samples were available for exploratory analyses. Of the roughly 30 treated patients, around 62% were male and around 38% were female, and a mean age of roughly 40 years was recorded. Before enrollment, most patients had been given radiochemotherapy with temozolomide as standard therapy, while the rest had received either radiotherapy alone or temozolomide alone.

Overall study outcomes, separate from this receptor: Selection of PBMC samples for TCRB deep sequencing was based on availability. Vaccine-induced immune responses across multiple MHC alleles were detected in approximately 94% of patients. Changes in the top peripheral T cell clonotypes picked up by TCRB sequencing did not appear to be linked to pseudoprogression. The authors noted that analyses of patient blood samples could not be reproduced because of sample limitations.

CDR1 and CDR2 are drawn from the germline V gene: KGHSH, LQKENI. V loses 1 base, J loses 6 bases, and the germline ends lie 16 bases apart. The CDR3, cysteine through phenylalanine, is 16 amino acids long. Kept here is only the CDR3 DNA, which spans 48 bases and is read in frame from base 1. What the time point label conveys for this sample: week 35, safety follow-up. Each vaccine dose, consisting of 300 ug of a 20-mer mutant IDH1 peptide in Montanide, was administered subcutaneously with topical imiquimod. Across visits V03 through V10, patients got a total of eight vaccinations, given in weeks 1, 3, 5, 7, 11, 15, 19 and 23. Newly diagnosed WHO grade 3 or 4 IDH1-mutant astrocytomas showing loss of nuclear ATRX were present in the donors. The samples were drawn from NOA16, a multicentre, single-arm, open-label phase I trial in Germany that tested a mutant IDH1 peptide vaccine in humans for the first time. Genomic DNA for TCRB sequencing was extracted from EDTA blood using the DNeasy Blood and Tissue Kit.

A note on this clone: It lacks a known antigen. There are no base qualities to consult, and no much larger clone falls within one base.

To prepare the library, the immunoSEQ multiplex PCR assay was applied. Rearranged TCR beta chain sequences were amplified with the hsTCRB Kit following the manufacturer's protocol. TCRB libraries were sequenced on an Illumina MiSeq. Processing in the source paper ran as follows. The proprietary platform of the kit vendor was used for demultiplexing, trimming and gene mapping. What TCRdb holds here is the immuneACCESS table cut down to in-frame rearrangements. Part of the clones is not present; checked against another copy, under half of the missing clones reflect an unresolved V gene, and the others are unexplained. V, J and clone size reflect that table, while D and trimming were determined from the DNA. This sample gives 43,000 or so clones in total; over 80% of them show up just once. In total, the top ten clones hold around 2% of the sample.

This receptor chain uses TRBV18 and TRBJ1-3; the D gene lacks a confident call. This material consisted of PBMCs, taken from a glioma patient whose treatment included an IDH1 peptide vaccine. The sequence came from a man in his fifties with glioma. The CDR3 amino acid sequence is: CASSPRWAPLENTIYF. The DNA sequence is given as TGTGCCAGCTCACCACGTTGGGCTCCCTTAGAAAACACCATATATTTT.